This T cell receptor beta chain was captured by sequencing in a study of shared clonotypes between healthy human individuals. Clones were sequenced by immunoSEQ multiplex PCR, and TCRdb holds only the in-frame ones, with some missing. This table holds under 850,000 clones, 80% to 95% found once. CD8 cells regarded as naive lacked CD45RO, were positively chosen for CCR7, and omitted terminally differentiated effector memory CD45RA+ cells. CDR1 and CDR2 from the germline V gene are SGDLS and YYNGEE. V was clipped by 0 bases and J by 5 bases, with 9 bases between them. This CDR3 spans 13 amino acids. The receptor's source is a man between 25 and 39 years old in good health. The J gene is TRBJ2-7, the V gene TRBV9, with D possibly being TRBD2 (5 bases). The material sequenced was naive CD8+ T cells sorted from blood. This CDR3 reads CASSVEGVNEQYF. The CDR3 coding sequence is TGTGCCAGCAGCGTAGAGGGAGTTAACGAGCAGTACTTC.